This entry features one TCR beta chain sequence. The data are from a study of spatial heterogeneity in lung cancer. CDR1 and CDR2 from the germline V gene are MNHEY and SVGAGI. This CDR3 contains 20 residues. V shed 0 bases, J shed 0 bases, and the junction held 17 bases outside the gene matches. Time point in this sample: sample taken at primary tumor resection. Whole RNA obtained from tumor, nontumor lung or frozen PBMC underwent sequencing without sorting. Every individual TCR cDNA molecule carried its own unique molecular identifier, which allowed correction of PCR and sequencing errors. Using its own MiXCR run on the 5' RACE reads, TCRdb lists one record per CDR3 protein. This sample has about 24,000 distinct CDR3 sequences; approximately 3.3% occur once, and the top ten carry under 35%.

The sequencing used PBMCs, collected at surgery. The gene calls are TRBV6-5 and TRBJ2-7; 7 bases fit TRBD2. The sequence came from a female donor with early-stage non-small cell lung cancer. The CDR3, as DNA: TGTGCCAGCAGTTACTCCATCCTAGTGGGAGGGACGGAGAGCTCCTACGAGCAGTACTTC. Its translation: CASSYSILVGGTESSYEQYF.